By share of the sample, the clone carrying this T cell receptor beta chain is medium-sized. The sample comes from a study of OX40 agonist ivuxolimab in advanced cancers. The table came from immunoSEQ multiplex PCR; TCRdb's copy has only in-frame clones and leaves some out. The sample lists roughly 25,000 clones, more than 75% occurring once. V dropped 2 bases and J dropped 4 bases, with 14 bases sitting between them. CDR1 is MNHEY, CDR2 SVGAGI, per germline. CDR3 length: 15 residues. The chain couples TRBV6-5 to TRBJ2-5; a weak D match, TRBD2 (6 bases). The TCR sequence derives from an adult with an advanced solid tumor such as melanoma, head and neck, liver or kidney cancer. Sequences were derived from CD4+ or CD8+ T cells sorted from blood, sampled in a trial of the OX40 agonist ivuxolimab. CDR3 in DNA: TGTGCCAGCAGTTACAGGGGCAGGAGGGGAGAGACCCAGTACTTC. Translation gives CASSYRGRRGETQYF.